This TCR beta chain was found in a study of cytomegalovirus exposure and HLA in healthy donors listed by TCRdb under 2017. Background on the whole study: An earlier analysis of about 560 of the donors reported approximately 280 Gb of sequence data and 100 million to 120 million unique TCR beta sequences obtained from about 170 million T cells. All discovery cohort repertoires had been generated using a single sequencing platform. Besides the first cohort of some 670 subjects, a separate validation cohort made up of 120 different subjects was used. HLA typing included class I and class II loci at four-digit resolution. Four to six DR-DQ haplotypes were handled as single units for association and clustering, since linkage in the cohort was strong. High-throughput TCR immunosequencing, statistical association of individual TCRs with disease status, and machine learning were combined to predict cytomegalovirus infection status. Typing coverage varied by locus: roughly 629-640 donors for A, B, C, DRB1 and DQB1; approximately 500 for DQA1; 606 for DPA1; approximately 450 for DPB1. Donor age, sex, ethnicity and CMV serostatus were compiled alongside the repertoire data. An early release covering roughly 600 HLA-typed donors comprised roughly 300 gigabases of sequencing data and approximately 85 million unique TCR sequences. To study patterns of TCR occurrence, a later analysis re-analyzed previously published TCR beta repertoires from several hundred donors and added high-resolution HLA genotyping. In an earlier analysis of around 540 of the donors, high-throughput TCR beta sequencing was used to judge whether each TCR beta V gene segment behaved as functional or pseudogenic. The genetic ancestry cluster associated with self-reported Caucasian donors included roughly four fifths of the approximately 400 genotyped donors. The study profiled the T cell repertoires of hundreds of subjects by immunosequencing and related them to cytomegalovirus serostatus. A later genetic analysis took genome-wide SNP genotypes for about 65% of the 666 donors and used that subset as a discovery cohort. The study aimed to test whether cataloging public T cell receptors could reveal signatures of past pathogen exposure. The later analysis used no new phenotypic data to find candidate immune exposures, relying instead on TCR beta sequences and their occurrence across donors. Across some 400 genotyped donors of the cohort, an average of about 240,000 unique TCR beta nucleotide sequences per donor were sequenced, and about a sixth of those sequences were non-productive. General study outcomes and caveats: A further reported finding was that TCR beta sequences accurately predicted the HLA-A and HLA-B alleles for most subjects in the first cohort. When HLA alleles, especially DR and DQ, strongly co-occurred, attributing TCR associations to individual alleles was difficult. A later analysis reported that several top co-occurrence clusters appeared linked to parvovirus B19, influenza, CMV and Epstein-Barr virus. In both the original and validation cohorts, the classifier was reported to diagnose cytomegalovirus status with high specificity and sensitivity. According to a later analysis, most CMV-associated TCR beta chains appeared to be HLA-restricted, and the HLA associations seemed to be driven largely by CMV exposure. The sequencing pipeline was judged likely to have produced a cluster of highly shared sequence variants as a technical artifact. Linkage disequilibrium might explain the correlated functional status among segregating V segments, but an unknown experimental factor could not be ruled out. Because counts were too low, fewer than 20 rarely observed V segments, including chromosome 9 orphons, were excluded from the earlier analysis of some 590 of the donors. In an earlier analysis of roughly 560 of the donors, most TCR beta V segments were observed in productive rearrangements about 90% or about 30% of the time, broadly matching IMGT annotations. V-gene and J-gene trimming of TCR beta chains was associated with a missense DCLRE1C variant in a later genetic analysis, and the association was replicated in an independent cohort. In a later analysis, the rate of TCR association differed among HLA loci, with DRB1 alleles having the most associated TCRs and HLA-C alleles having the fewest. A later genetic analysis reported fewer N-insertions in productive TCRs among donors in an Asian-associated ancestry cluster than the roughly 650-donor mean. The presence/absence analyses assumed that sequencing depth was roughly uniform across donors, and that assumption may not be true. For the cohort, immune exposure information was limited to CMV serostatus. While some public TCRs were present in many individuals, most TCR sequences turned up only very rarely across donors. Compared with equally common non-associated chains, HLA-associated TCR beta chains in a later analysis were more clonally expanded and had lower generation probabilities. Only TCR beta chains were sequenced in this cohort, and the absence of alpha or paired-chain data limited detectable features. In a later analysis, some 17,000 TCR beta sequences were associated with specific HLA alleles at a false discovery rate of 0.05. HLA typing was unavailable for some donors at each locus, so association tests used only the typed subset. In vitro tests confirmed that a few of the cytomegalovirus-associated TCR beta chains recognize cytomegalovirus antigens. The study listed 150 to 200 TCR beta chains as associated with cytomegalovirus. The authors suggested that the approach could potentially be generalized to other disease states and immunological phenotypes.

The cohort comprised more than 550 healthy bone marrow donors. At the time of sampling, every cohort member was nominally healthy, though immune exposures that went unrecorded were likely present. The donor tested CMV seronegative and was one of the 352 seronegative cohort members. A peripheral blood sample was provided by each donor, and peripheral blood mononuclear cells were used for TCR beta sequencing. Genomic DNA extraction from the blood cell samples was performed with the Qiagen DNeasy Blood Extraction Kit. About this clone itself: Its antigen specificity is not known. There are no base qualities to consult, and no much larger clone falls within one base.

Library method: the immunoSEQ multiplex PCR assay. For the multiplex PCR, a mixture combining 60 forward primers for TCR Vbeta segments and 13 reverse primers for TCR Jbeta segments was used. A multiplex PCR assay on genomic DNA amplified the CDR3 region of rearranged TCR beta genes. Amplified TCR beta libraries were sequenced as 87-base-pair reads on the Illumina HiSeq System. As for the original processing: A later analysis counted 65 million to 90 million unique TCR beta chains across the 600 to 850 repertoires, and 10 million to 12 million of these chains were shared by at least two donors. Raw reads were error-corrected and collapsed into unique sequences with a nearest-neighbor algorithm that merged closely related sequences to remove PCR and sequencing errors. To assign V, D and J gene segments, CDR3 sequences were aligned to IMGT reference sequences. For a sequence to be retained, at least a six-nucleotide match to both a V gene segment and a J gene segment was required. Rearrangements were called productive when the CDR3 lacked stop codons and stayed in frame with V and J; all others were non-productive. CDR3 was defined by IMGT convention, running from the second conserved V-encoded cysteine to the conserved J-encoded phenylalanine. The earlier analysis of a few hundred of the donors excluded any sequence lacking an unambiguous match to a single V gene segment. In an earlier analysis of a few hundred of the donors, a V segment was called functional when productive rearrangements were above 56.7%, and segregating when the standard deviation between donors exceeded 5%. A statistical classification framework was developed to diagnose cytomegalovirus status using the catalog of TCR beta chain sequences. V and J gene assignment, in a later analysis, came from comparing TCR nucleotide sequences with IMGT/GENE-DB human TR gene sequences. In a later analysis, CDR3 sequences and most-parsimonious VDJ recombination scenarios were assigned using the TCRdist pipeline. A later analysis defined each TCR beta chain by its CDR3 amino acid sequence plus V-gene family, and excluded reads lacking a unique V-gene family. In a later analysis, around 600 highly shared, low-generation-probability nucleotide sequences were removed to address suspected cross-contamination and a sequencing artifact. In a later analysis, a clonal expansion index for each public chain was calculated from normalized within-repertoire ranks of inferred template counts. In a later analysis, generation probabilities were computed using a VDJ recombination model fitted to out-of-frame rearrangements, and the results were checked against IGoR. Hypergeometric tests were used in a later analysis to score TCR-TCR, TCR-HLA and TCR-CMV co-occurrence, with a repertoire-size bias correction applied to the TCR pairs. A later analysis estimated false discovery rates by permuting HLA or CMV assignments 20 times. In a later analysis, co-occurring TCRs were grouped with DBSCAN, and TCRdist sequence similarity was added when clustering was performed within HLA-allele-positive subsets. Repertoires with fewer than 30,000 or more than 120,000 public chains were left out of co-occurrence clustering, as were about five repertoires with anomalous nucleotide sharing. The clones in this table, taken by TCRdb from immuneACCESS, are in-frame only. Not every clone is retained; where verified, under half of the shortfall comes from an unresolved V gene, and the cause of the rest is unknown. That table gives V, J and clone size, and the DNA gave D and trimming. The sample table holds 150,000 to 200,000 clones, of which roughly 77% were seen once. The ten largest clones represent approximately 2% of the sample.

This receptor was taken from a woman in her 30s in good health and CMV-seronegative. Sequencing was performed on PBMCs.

The CDR3 region reads CATSRDGVSYGYTF. Read as DNA, the sequence is TGTGCCACCAGCAGAGACGGGGTATCCTATGGCTACACCTTC. The sequence links TRBV15 to TRBJ1-2; no D gene can be assigned with confidence. V is pared back by 0 bases and J by 4 bases, with 9 bases lying between the germline termini. CDR1 and CDR2 (LNHNV, YYDKDF) derive from the germline V gene (reference sequence). Taken from cysteine to phenylalanine, the CDR3 has 14 residues. Here the CDR3 DNA is all that survives: 42 bases in frame from base 1.